Listed here are 11 T cell receptor beta chains from one sample, sequenced in a study of shared clonotypes between healthy human individuals. Clones were read by immunoSEQ multiplex PCR, and TCRdb kept only the in-frame ones, dropping some. The data show about 2.4 million clones, with 93% seen just once and around 0.37% held by the top ten. The specimen sequenced was naive CD4+ T cells from PBMCs. Subset given: CD45RA+ positively selected. The receptors shown here come from a man aged 18 to 30 in good health. Some clones in this sample may be carry-over from other donors' samples.

This clone showed up just a few times. The CDR3 loop reads CASSQQGRYTEAFF. The DNA for the CDR3 is TGTGCCAGCAGCCAGCAGGGGCGGTACACTGAAGCTTTCTTT. V is TRBV4-2 and J is TRBJ1-1; D perhaps matches TRBD1 (6 bases). The length of the CDR3 is 14 residues. The germline V gene has CDR1 LGHNA and CDR2 YNFKEQ. Trimming pared 3 bases from V and 3 bases from J, leaving 11 bases between.

This sequence joins TRBV5-4 and TRBJ2-7; 13 bases fit TRBD2. After removal of 4 bases from V and 3 bases from J, the junction contained 7 bases not matched to a gene. This CDR3 comprises 16 residues. The germline V gene encodes CDR1 SGHNT and CDR2 YYREEE (reference sequence). The CDR3 reads CASSPGTSGIYYEQYF. CDR3 in DNA: TGTGCCAGCAGCCCAGGGACTAGCGGGATATACTACGAGCAGTACTTC.

This clone was seen just once. Other DNA sequences in this specimen translate into the identical CDR3. The V and J genes are TRBV11-3 and TRBJ2-1; D gene unclear. The CDR3 is 14 residues long. The V end was cut by 1 base, the J end by 0 bases, with 4 bases between. CDR1 SGHNT and CDR2 YENEEA come from the germline V gene. CDR3 loop: CASSLVSSYNEQFF. CDR3 nucleotides: TGTGCCAGCAGCTTAGTTAGCTCCTACAATGAGCAGTTCTTC.

The chain is built from TRBV28 and TRBJ1-1; perhaps TRBD1 as D (5 bases). Per the germline V gene, CDR1 is MDHEN and CDR2 is SYDVKM. Trimming took off 8 bases at V and 11 bases at J, with 18 bases between the two ends. The CDR3 length is 12 residues. In DNA form, the CDR3 reads TGTGCCAGCTCCTGGGGGTCTGGGCGGGCTTTCTTT. Its protein is CASSWGSGRAFF. Complete variable domain (other parts from reference TRBV28 and TRBJ1-1): DVKVTQSSRYLVKRTGEKVFLECVQDMDHENMFWYRQDPGLGLRLIYFSYDVKMKEKGDIPEGYSVSREKKERFSLILESASTNQTSMYLCASSWGSGRAFFGQGTRLTVV.

The table lists this clone with a count of one. This chain connects TRBV28 to TRBJ2-1, with 16 nucleotides matching TRBD2. The CDR3 has 23 residues. Germline V gene sequence: CDR1 MDHEN, CDR2 SYDVKM. V trimming: 6 bases; J trimming: 4 bases; junction bases outside the gene matches: 24. CDR3 sequence reads: CASSTFRTPGLAGGPTKYNEQFF. Written as DNA, the CDR3 is TGTGCCAGCAGCACCTTTAGGACACCGGGACTAGCGGGAGGGCCGACGAAATACAATGAGCAGTTCTTC.

CDR3 residues: CASSRGSGANVLTF. DNA of the CDR3: TGTGCCAGCAGCAGGGGTTCTGGGGCCAACGTCCTGACTTTC. The V call is TRBV7-3, the J call TRBJ2-6, with a weak D call TRBD1 (5 bases). CDR1 is SGHTA and CDR2 is FQGTGA in the germline V gene. CDR3 length: 14 amino acids. Trimming pared 5 bases from V and 1 base from J, leaving 6 bases between. The full variable domain, with the rest looked up from reference TRBV7-3 and TRBJ2-6, is GAGVSQTPSNKVTEKGKYVELRCDPISGHTALYWYRQSLGQGPEFLIYFQGTGAADDSGLPNDRFFAVRPEGSVSTLKIQRTERGDSAVYLCASSRGSGANVLTFGAGSRLTVL.

Concerning this clone: The same CDR3 arises from other DNA sequences in this sample as well. V gene TRBV5-1 combines with J gene TRBJ2-2; the D is unclear. V lost 6 bases and J lost 1, with 4 bases in between. The CDR3 spans 12 residues. Germline CDR1 SGHRS, CDR2 YFSETQ. In DNA, the CDR3 is TGCGCCAGCAACCGGAACACCGGGGAGCTGTTTTTT. It specifies CASNRNTGELFF. The full variable domain, its missing parts supplied by reference TRBV5-1 and TRBJ2-2, is KAGVTQTPRYLIKTRGQQVTLSCSPISGHRSVSWYQQTPGQGLQFLFEYFSETQRNKGNFPGRFSGRQFSNSRSEMNVSTLELGDSALYLCASNRNTGELFFGEGSRLTVL.

The J gene is TRBJ2-3, the V gene TRBV6-1; D tentatively fits TRBD1 or TRBD2 (5 bases each). The V end was cut by 0 bases, the J end by 6 bases, with 7 bases between. The CDR3 contains 13 residues. CDR1 and CDR2 (germline): MNHNS, SASEGT. CDR3 sequence (DNA): TGTGCCAGCAGTGAAGCGGGACGGGATACGCAGTATTTT. Its protein is CASSEAGRDTQYF.

The chain uses TRBV7-9 and TRBJ1-2; 9 bases are shared with TRBD1. This CDR3 spans 14 amino acids. The germline CDR1 and CDR2 sequences are SEHNR and FQNEAQ (reference sequence). Losses at the gene ends were 4 bases for V and 6 bases for J; bases not matched to a gene: 6. In DNA form, the CDR3 reads TGTGCCAGCAGCTCCGCCGGGACAGGGAATGGCTACACCTTC. Protein sequence: CASSSAGTGNGYTF.

The chain combines TRBV5-1 with TRBJ2-5; D unresolved. The V gene lost 4 bases and the J gene lost 2 bases, with 6 bases spanning the gap. The CDR3 is made up of 12 amino acids. Germline V lookup: CDR1 SGHRS, CDR2 YFSETQ. CDR3 DNA sequence: TGCGCCAGCAGCGCCACACAAGAGACCCAGTACTTC. Protein sequence: CASSATQETQYF. Full variable domain (outside the CDR3, taken from reference TRBV5-1 and TRBJ2-5): KAGVTQTPRYLIKTRGQQVTLSCSPISGHRSVSWYQQTPGQGLQFLFEYFSETQRNKGNFPGRFSGRQFSNSRSEMNVSTLELGDSALYLCASSATQETQYFGPGTRLLVL.

Remarks on this clone: This sample includes further DNA sequences coding for the same CDR3. The chain carries TRBV5-1 and TRBJ1-3; D unresolved. Deletions cut 1 base from V and 1 base from J, with 6 bases between. The V gene's germline CDR1 is SGHRS and CDR2 YFSETQ. The CDR3 covers 14 residues. CDR3 DNA sequence: TGCGCCAGCAGCTTGAGCGGTTCTGGAAACACCATATATTTT. This encodes CASSLSGSGNTIYF.